The present TCR beta chain was sequenced within a study of blood T cell repertoires in COVID-19. The wider study: Whether acute or convalescent, the COVID-19 samples came from the United States, Italy and Spain.

Measured with immunoSEQ multiplex PCR; TCRdb has only the in-frame clones, and not every one. This table has roughly 350,000 clones, 85% appearing once. This CDR3 contains 15 residues. Trimming took 6 bases from V and 7 from J, leaving 16 bases between them. Germline-derived CDR1 and CDR2 are MDHEN and SYDVKM. The sample was peripheral blood. The sequence was obtained from a woman between 18 and 30 years old with acute or convalescent COVID-19. The chain uses TRBV28 and TRBJ1-6, with D perhaps TRBD1 (5 bases). The CDR3 loop reads CASRSPAGKNSPLHF. CDR3 in DNA: TGTGCCAGCAGATCCCCGGCAGGGAAAAATTCACCCCTCCACTTT.